Given below is one TCR beta chain in context. These data belong to a study of control samples from healthy donors and cancer patients. The V gene's germline CDR1 is MNHNY and CDR2 SVGAGI (reference sequence). This CDR3 has 13 amino acids. V was clipped by 7 bases and J by 5 bases, with 14 bases between them. The repertoire was sequenced with immunoSEQ multiplex PCR; TCRdb's copy has only in-frame clones and lacks some. The sample carries under 200,000 clones, approximately 86% recorded once. V gene TRBV6-6 combines with J gene TRBJ1-2; D gene uncertain. Sequenced input: blood. The source is a woman in her 30s in good health. The DNA of the CDR3 is TGTGCCAGCACCCTGACTCTCGGATATGGCTACACCTTC. Translating gives CASTLTLGYGYTF.